Sequencing of this TCR beta chain was carried out in a study of T-cell memory formation after mild COVID-19. Study at large: TCR clusters showed largely donor specificity. Study observations and caveats: Within pre-infection memory, some responding clones were found, suggesting cross-reactive memory joined. Second-wave clones reaching peak frequency on day 37 lacked confirmed SARS-CoV-2 specificity.

Germline assignment: CDR1 MNHNY and CDR2 SVGAGI (reference sequence). The CDR3 sequence is 18 residues long. V dropped 2 bases and J dropped 4 bases, with 20 bases sitting between them. On this clonotype itself: Its antigen is as yet unknown.

TCRdb passed the 5' RACE reads through MiXCR, listing each CDR3 protein once. The table has nearly 110,000 distinct CDR3 sequences, over 15% seen once. The specimen sequenced was PBMCs or a T cell subset sorted from them (not recorded which). This TCR was sampled from an adult woman who had mild COVID-19 (a few samples of this study predate the infection). Cell type and time point are not known. V usage is TRBV6-6 and J usage is TRBJ2-2; D not resolved. This CDR3 reads CASSYGFFEEVSTGELFF. CDR3 in DNA: TGTGCCAGCAGTTACGGGTTCTTCGAGGAAGTAAGCACCGGGGAGCTGTTTTTT.